The 20 T cell receptor beta chains below all came from one sample that was sequenced in a study of cytomegalovirus exposure and HLA in healthy donors. The PCR had 60 Vbeta and 13 Jbeta primers. TCRdb's table, derived via immunoSEQ multiplex PCR, lists solely in-frame clones and lacks some. This sample has approximately 190,000 clones, with about four fifths found just once. Source material: PBMCs. Receptors originate from a woman between 18 and 29 years old in good health and CMV-seronegative.

This chain uses TRBV7-2 with TRBJ2-3, with D possibly TRBD2 on 6 matching bases. Trimming removed 1 base from V and 1 base from J, with 12 bases in between. Per the germline V gene, CDR1 is SGHTA and CDR2 is FQGNSA. The CDR3 spans 16 residues. The CDR3 spells CASSLGGRGGTDTQYF. The CDR3 DNA sequence: TGTGCCAGCAGCTTAGGTGGGCGGGGAGGCACAGATACGCAGTATTTT.

This rearrangement joins TRBV18 to TRBJ2-5; TRBD1 aligns across 7 bases. V lost 3 bases, J lost 2 bases, and 24 bases stayed unmatched. This CDR3 contains 21 residues. Germline V gene lookup returns CDR1 KGHSH and CDR2 LQKENI. The CDR3 sequence is CASSPSFTTWGRDREQETQYF. The CDR3 DNA follows: TGTGCCAGCTCACCCAGTTTTACTACCTGGGGGAGAGACAGGGAACAAGAGACCCAGTACTTC.

The chain couples TRBV7-8 to TRBJ2-1; TRBD2 matches 16 bases. This CDR3 contains 17 residues. CDR1 is SGHVS, CDR2 FQNEAQ, per germline. With 6 bases clipped from V and 2 bases from J, the junction kept 4 bases outside the gene matches. CDR3 in DNA: TGTGCCAGCAGGGGGACTAGCGGGAGGGGGACCTACAATGAGCAGTTCTTC. Translated: CASRGTSGRGTYNEQFF.

This clone has only a few counts. This chain's CDR3 is CASSLGLAGEALSYEQYV. The CDR3 DNA sequence: TGTGCCAGCAGCTTAGGACTAGCGGGAGAGGCCCTCTCCTACGAGCAGTACGTC. The rearrangement uses TRBV11-2 and TRBJ2-7; TRBD2 matches 12 bases. The germline V gene encodes CDR1 SGHAT and CDR2 FQNNGV. Germline trimming cut 1 base from V and 0 bases from J; bases unmatched to any gene: 7. The CDR3 sequence is 18 residues long.

V is TRBV30 and J is TRBJ1-4; no clear D. CDR1 and CDR2 from the germline V gene are GTSNPN and SVGIG (reference sequence). The V end lost 2 bases, the J end lost 4 bases, and 14 bases lay between the germline ends. The length of the CDR3 is 15 residues. CDR3 sequence (DNA): TGTGCCTGGAGTTTCCCGCCTGGACTTAATGAAAAACTGTTTTTT. This encodes CAWSFPPGLNEKLFF.

Regarding this clone: Other nucleotide sequences in the sample specify the same CDR3. V usage is TRBV5-6 and J usage is TRBJ2-3; D is undetermined. The V and J ends lost 0 bases and 1 base respectively, with 3 bases between them. The CDR3 consists of 13 residues. Germline CDR1 SGHDT, CDR2 YYEEEE. The CDR3 nucleotides read TGTGCCAGCAGCTTGGGCGGCACAGATACGCAGTATTTT. This gives the protein CASSLGGTDTQYF.

V usage is TRBV7-2 and J usage is TRBJ2-5, with a tentative D call TRBD2 (6 bases). The CDR3 has 15 amino acids. Germline V gene sequence: CDR1 SGHTA, CDR2 FQGNSA. The V and J ends lost 5 bases and 4 bases respectively, with 17 bases between them. The DNA for the CDR3 is TGTGCCAGCAGCAAAGGTGCGGGAAGACTAGAGACCCAGTACTTC. This sequence encodes CASSKGAGRLETQYF.

V gene TRBV9 combines with J gene TRBJ2-3; 12 bases map to TRBD2. Per germline, CDR1 SGDLS and CDR2 YYNGEE. The CDR3 has 15 residues. The ends lost 3 bases at V and 3 bases at J; junction bases unmatched: 2. The CDR3 loop is CASSGGTSGTDTQYF. In DNA form, the CDR3 reads TGTGCCAGCAGCGGGGGGACTAGCGGGACAGATACGCAGTATTTT.

The chain carries TRBV5-1 and TRBJ2-5; D is ambiguous. Germline-derived CDR1 and CDR2 are SGHRS and YFSETQ. V was clipped by 0 bases and J by 0 bases, with 6 bases between them. The CDR3 has 14 amino acids. The CDR3 region is CASSLASYQETQYF. The CDR3 nucleotides read TGCGCCAGCAGCTTGGCGAGTTACCAAGAGACCCAGTACTTC.

The chain couples TRBV21-1 to TRBJ2-1; TRBD2, the D gene given by the table, was not confirmed from the DNA. TRBV21-1 has pseudogene status. The CDR3 length is 19 residues. The CDR3 nucleotides read TGTGCCAGCAGCAAAGGCCCCTTAATGAGGCGGGAGGTATACAATGAGCAGTTCTTC. As protein: CASSKGPLMRREVYNEQFF.

J is TRBJ2-3 and V is TRBV10-1; a weak D match, TRBD1 (6 bases). V dropped 10 bases and J dropped 1 base, with 12 bases sitting between them. Per the germline V gene, CDR1 is WNHNN and CDR2 is SYGVQD (reference sequence). There are 13 residues in the CDR3. The CDR3 bases are TGCGCCAAAAGGACAGCTTGCACAGATACGCAGTATTTT. Its translation: CAKRTACTDTQYF.

V is TRBV7-9 and J is TRBJ2-7, with 8 bases identical to TRBD2. The V gene's germline CDR1 is SEHNR and CDR2 FQNEAQ (reference sequence). The CDR3 has 14 residues. The CDR3 coding sequence is TGTGCTGGCGAACCCCGGGAGGGCGACTACGAGCAGTACTTC. Protein product: CAGEPREGDYEQYF.

The chain combines TRBV27 with TRBJ2-1, with a possible D match to TRBD2 (5 bases). V was shortened by 6 bases and J by 3 bases, with 12 bases between the two germline ends. This CDR3 is built from 14 residues. The germline CDR1 and CDR2 sequences are MNHEY and SMNVEV (reference sequence). The DNA for the CDR3 is TGTGCCAGCAGCGATAGCGTGAACTACAATGAGCAGTTCTTC. Translation gives CASSDSVNYNEQFF.

The gene calls are TRBV30 and TRBJ2-2; possibly TRBD2 for D (5 bases). CDR1 GTSNPN and CDR2 SVGIG come from the germline V gene (reference sequence). V lost 3 bases and J 1 base, leaving 12 bases between the germline ends. There are 15 residues in the CDR3. The CDR3 DNA sequence: TGTGCCTGGAGCGAGGGAGACCTGAACACCGGGGAGCTGTTTTTT. Its translation is CAWSEGDLNTGELFF.

This clone was seen a handful of times. The CDR3 here is CASSSTGGNYGYTF. The CDR3 coding sequence is TGCGCCAGCAGCTCGACAGGGGGAAACTATGGCTACACCTTC. V gene TRBV5-1 combines with J gene TRBJ1-2; 9 bases are shared with TRBD1. The junction had 2 bases not matched to a gene; V was cut back by 3 bases and J by 2 bases. CDR3 size: 14 residues. Germline V gene sequence: CDR1 SGHRS, CDR2 YFSETQ.

This clone was detected only a few times. The chain couples TRBV5-6 to TRBJ2-1; D uncertain. The germline gives CDR1 SGHDT, CDR2 YYEEEE. This CDR3 is 15 amino acids long. V lost 4 bases to trimming and J lost 0 bases, with 11 bases between them. The CDR3 DNA reads as TGTGCCAGCAGCCCTGACCCTAGCTCCTACAATGAGCAGTTCTTC. The encoded protein is CASSPDPSSYNEQFF.

V and J are TRBV27 and TRBJ1-1; D unclear. V was trimmed by 4 bases and J by 0 bases, leaving 12 bases between them. Germline V lookup: CDR1 MNHEY, CDR2 SMNVEV (reference sequence). The CDR3 has 15 residues. CDR3 residues: CASSYAGAVNTEAFF. CDR3 nucleotide sequence: TGTGCCAGCAGTTACGCCGGCGCGGTGAACACTGAAGCTTTCTTT.

This sequence joins TRBV27 and TRBJ2-1; 11 bases agree with TRBD1. CDR3 length: 16 residues. The V and J ends lost 1 base and 9 bases, in that order; junction bases with no gene match: 8. The germline V gene has CDR1 MNHEY and CDR2 SMNVEV (reference sequence). For the CDR3, the DNA is TGTGCCAGCAGTTTATTGGGACAGGGGGTTTCTGTTGAGCAGTTCTTC. This codes for CASSLLGQGVSVEQFF.

The rearrangement uses TRBV18 and TRBJ1-3; no reliable D call. V was cut by 3 bases and J by 4 bases, with 13 bases left in between. Germline V gene sequence: CDR1 KGHSH, CDR2 LQKENI. The CDR3 runs 15 residues. CDR3 region: CASSPTEGAGNTIYF. Here the CDR3 DNA reads TGTGCCAGCTCACCGACGGAGGGAGCAGGAAACACCATATATTTT.

The chain carries TRBV19 and TRBJ2-3; 9 positions agree with TRBD1. The germline CDR1 and CDR2 sequences are LNHDA and SQIVND (reference sequence). The CDR3 sequence is 15 residues long. Trimming took 6 bases from V and 2 from J; bases not matched to a gene: 6. The chain's CDR3 is CASSSGTGNTDTQYF. CDR3 sequence (DNA): TGTGCCAGTAGCTCCGGGACAGGGAACACAGATACGCAGTATTTT.